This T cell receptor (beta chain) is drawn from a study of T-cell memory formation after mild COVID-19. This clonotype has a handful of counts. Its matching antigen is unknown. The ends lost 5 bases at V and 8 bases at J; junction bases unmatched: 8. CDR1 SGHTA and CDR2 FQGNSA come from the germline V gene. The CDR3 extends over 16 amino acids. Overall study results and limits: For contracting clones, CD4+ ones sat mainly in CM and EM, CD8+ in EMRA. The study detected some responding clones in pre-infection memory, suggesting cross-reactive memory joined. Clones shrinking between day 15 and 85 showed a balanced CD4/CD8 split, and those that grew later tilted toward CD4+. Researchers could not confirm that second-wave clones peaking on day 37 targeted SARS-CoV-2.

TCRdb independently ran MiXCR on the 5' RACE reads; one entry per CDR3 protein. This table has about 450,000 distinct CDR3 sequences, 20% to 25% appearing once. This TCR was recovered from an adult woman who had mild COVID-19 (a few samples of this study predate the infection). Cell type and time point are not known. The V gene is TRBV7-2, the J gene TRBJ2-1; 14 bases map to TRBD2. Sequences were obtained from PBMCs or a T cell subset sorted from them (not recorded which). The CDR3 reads CASSHAVGLAGDEQFF. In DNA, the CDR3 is TGTGCCAGCAGCCACGCCGTGGGACTAGCGGGAGATGAGCAGTTCTTC.